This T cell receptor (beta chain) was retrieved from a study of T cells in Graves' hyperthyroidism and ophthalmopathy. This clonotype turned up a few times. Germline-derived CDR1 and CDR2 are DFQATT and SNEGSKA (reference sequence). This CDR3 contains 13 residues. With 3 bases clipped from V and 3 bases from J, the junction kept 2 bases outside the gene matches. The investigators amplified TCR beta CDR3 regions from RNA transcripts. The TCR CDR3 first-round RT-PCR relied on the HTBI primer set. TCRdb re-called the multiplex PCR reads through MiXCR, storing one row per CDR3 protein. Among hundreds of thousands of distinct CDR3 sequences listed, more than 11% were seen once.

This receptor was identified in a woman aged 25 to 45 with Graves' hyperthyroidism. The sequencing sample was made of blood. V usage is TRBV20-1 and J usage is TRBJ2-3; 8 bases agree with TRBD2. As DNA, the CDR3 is TGCAGTGCTAGCCCTAGCGGGACAGATACGCAGTATTTT. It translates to CSASPSGTDTQYF.